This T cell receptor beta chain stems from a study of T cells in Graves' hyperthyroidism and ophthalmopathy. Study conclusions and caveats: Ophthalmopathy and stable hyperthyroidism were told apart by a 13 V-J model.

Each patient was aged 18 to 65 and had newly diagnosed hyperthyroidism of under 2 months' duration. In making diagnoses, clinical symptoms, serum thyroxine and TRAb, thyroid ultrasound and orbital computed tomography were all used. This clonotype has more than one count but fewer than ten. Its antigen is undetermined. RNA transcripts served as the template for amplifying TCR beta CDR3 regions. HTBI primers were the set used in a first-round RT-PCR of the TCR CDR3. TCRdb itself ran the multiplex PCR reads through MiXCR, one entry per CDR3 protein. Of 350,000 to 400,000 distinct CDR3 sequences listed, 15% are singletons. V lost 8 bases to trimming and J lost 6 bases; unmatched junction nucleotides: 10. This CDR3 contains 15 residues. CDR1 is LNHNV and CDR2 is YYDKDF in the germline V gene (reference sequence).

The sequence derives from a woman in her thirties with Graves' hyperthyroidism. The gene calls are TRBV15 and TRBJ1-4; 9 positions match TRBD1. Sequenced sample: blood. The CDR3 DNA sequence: TGTGCCACCTACAGCCCGGGACAGGGTGATGAAAAACTGTTTTTT. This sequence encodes CATYSPGQGDEKLFF.